By its share, the clone carrying this T cell receptor (beta chain) is medium-sized. This specimen comes from a study of prognosis after radiotherapy for stage I lung cancer. J was trimmed by 8 bases and V by 6 bases; bases with no gene match: 9. The V gene's germline CDR1 is SNHLY and CDR2 FYNNEI. This CDR3 is 16 amino acids long. Amplification of TCR beta CDR3 from genomic DNA used two-round multiplex PCR. Amplification during the initial PCR round employed primers specific to each TRBV and TRBJ gene. TCRdb used MiXCR to reprocess the multiplex PCR reads, holding one entry per CDR3 protein. The sample yields about 19,000 distinct CDR3 sequences, roughly a quarter seen once. A volume of 5 to 6 milliliters of peripheral blood was collected by draw at each of two time points.

The V gene is TRBV2, the J gene TRBJ2-1, with 14 positions matching TRBD2. Sequencing was performed on PBMCs, taken before or after stereotactic body radiation therapy (not recorded which). The source is a donor over 45 with non-small cell lung cancer. The CDR3 sequence is CASSRLAGGYNDEQFF. The CDR3 region has the DNA TGTGCCAGCAGCCGACTAGCGGGAGGGTACAACGATGAGCAGTTCTTC.